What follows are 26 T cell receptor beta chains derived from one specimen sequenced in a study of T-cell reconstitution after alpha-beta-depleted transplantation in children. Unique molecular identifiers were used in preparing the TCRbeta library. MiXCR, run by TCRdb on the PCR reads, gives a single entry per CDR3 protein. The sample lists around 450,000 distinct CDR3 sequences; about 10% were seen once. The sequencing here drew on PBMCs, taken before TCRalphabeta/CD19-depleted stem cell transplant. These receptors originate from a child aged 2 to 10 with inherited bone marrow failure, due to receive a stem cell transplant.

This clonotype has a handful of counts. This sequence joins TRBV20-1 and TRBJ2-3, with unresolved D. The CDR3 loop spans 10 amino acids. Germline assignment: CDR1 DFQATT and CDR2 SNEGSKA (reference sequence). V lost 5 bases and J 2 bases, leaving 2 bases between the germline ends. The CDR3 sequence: CSAVTDTQYF. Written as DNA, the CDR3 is TGCAGTGCTGTCACAGATACGCAGTATTTT.

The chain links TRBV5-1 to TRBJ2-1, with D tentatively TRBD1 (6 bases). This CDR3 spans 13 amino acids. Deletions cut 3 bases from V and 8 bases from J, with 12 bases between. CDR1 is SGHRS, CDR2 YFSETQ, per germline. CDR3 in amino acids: CASSYHTGYEQFF. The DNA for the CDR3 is TGCGCCAGCAGCTATCATACAGGGTATGAGCAGTTCTTC.

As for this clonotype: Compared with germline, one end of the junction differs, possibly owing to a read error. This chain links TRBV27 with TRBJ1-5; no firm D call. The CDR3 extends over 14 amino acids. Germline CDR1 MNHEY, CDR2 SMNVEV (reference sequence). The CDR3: CPSSLVGSNQPQHF. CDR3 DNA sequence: TGTCCCAGCAGTTTAGTAGGGAGCAATCAGCCCCAGCATTTT.

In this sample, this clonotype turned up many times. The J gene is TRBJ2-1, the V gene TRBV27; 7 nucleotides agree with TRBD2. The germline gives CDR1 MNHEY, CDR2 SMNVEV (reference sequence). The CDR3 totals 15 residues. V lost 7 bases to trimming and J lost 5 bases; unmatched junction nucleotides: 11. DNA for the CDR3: TGTGCCAGCACCCCCCACGGGACTAAAAACAATGAGCAGTTCTTC. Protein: CASTPHGTKNNEQFF.

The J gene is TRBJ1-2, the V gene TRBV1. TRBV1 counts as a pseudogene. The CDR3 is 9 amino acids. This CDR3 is CTSSQGPTF. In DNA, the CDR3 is TGCACCAGCAGCCAAGGACCGACCTTC.

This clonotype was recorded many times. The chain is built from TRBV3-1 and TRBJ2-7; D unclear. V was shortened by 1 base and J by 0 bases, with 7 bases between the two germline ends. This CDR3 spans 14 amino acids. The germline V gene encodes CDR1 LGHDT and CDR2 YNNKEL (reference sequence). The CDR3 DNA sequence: TGTGCCAGCAGCCAAGGTCACTCCTCCTACGAGCAGTACTTC. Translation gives CASSQGHSSYEQYF.

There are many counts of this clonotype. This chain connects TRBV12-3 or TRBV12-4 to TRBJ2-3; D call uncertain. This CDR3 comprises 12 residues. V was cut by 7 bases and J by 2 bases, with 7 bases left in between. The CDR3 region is CASKRNTDTQYF. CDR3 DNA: TGTGCCAGCAAAAGGAACACAGATACGCAGTATTTT.

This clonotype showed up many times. The DNA of the CDR3 is TGTGCCAGCAGCCTGGACCTCGGCGATCAGCCCCAGCATTTT. Encoded protein: CASSLDLGDQPQHF. The chain recombines TRBV7-9 with TRBJ1-5; D not certain. This CDR3 contains 14 residues. The germline V gene has CDR1 SEHNR and CDR2 FQNEAQ (reference sequence). V lost 5 bases to trimming and J lost 5 bases, with 13 bases between them.

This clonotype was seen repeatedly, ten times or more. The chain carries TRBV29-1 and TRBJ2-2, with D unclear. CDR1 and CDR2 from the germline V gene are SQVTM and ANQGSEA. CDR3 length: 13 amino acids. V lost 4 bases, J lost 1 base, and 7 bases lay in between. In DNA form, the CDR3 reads TGCAGCGTTGTATCGGAGAACACCGGGGAGCTGTTTTTT. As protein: CSVVSENTGELFF.

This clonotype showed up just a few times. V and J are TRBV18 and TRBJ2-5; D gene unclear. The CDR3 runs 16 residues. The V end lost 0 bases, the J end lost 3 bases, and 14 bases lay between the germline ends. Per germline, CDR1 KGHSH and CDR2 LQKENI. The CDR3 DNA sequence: TGTGCCAGCTCACCACCGATACACGAGAATAAAGAGACCCAGTACTTC. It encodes CASSPPIHENKETQYF.

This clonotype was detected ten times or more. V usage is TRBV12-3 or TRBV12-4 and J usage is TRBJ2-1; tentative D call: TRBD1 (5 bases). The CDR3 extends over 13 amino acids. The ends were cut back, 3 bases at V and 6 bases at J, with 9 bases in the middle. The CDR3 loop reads CASSLSGFNEQFF. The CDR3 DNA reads TGTGCCAGCAGTTTGTCAGGGTTCAATGAGCAGTTCTTC.

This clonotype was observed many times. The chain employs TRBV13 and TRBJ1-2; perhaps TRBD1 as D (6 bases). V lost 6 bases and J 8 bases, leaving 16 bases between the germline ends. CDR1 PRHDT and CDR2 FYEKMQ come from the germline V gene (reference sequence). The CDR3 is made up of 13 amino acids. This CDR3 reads CASSPPITGGYTF. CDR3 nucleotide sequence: TGTGCCAGCAGTCCGCCAATCACAGGGGGCTACACCTTC. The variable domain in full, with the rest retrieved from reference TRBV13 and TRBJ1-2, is AAGVIQSPRHLIKEKRETATLKCYPIPRHDTVYWYQQGPGQDPQFLISFYEKMQSDKGSIPDRFSAQQFSDYHSELNMSSLELGDSALYFCASSPPITGGYTFGSGTRLTVV.

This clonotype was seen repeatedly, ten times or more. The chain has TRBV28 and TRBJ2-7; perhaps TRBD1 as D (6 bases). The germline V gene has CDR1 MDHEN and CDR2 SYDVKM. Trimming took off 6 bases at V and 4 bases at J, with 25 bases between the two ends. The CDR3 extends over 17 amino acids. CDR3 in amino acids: CASRHPYRQGWGYEQYF. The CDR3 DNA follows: TGTGCCAGCAGGCATCCTTACCGCCAGGGGTGGGGGTACGAGCAGTACTTC. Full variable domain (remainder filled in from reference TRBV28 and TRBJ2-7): DVKVTQSSRYLVKRTGEKVFLECVQDMDHENMFWYRQDPGLGLRLIYFSYDVKMKEKGDIPEGYSVSREKKERFSLILESASTNQTSMYLCASRHPYRQGWGYEQYFGPGTRLTVT.

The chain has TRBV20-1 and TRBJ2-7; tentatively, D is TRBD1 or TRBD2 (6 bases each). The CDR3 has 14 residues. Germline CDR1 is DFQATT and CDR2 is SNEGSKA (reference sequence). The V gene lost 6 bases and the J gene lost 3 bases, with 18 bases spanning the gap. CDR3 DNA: TGCAGTGCGCGGGGCGGACAGCACCTCTACGAGCAGTACTTC. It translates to CSARGGQHLYEQYF.

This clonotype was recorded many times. CDR3 sequence reads: CASSQETGWETQYF. The CDR3, as DNA: TGCGCCAGCAGCCAAGAAACGGGGTGGGAGACCCAGTACTTC. This chain links TRBV4-3 with TRBJ2-5; TRBD2 is a possible D gene (5 bases). The CDR3 runs to 14 residues. Germline values: CDR1 LGHNA, CDR2 YSLEER. The germline V and J ends were trimmed by 0 bases and 5 bases, with 10 bases remaining between them.

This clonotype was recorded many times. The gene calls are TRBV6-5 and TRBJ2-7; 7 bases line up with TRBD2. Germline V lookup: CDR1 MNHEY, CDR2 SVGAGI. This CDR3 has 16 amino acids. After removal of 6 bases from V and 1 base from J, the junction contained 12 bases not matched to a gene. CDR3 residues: CASSPSGGPLSYEQYF. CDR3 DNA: TGTGCCAGCAGCCCTTCGGGGGGACCGCTATCCTACGAGCAGTACTTC.

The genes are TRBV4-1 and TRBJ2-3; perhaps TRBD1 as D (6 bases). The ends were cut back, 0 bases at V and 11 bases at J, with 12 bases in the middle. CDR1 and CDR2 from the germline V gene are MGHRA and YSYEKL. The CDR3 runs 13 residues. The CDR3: CASSQDNEGEQYF. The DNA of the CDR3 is TGCGCCAGCAGCCAAGATAATGAGGGGGAGCAGTATTTT.

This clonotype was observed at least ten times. The DNA of the CDR3 is TGTGCCAGCAGCTTAGTACTAGCGGGAGGTTCGGGCGAGCAGTACTTC. It is translated as CASSLVLAGGSGEQYF. The gene calls are TRBV7-2 and TRBJ2-7, with TRBD2 identical over 12 bases. Trimming cost V 1 base and J 6 bases; bases outside gene matches: 7. The V gene's germline CDR1 is SGHTA and CDR2 FQGNSA. CDR3 length equals 16 residues.

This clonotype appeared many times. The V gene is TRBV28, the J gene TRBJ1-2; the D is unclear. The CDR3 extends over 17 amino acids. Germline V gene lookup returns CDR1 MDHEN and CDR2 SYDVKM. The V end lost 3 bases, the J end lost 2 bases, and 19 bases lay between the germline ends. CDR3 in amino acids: CASSLYNGEDWNYGYTF. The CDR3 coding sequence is TGTGCCAGCAGTTTGTATAACGGGGAGGATTGGAACTATGGCTACACCTTC.

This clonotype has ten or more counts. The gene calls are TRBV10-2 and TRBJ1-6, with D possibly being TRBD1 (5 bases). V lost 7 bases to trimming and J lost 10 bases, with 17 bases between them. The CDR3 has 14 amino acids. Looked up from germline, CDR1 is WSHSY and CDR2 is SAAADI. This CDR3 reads CASNPGPGRSPLHF. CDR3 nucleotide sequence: TGCGCCAGCAATCCGGGGCCAGGAAGGTCACCCCTCCACTTT.

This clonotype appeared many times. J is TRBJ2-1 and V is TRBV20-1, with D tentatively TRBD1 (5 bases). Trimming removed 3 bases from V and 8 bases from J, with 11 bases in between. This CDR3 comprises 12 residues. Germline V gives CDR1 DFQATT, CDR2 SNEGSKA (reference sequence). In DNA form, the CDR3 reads TGCAGTGCTAGTAGGGGCTCATATGAGCAGTTCTTC. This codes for CSASRGSYEQFF.

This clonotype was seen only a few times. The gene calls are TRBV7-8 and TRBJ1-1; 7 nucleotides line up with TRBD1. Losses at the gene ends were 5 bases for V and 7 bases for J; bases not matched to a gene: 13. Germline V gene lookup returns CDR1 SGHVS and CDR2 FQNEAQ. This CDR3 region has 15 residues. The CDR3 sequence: CASSILPQGKVEAFF. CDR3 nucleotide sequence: TGTGCCAGCAGCATTCTGCCACAGGGGAAGGTTGAAGCTTTCTTT.

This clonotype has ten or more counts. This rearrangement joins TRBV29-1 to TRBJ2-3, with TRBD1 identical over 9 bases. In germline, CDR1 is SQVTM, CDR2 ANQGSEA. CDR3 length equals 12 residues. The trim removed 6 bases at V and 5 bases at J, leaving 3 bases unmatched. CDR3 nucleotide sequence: TGCAGCGTGGACAGGGGCTTAGATACGCAGTATTTT. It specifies CSVDRGLDTQYF.

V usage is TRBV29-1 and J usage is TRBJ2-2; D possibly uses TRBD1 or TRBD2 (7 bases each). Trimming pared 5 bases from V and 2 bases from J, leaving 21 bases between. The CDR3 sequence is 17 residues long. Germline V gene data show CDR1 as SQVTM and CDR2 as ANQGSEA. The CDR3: CSVPGEGAPFNTGELFF. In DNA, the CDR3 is TGCAGCGTTCCCGGGGAGGGGGCCCCATTCAACACCGGGGAGCTGTTTTTT.

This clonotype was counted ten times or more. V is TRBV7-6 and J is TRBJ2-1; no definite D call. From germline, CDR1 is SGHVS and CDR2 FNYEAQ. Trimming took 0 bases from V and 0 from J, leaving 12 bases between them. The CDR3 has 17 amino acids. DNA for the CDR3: TGTGCCAGCAGCTTAGCGCCCGAAGGGCGCTCCTACAATGAGCAGTTCTTC. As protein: CASSLAPEGRSYNEQFF.

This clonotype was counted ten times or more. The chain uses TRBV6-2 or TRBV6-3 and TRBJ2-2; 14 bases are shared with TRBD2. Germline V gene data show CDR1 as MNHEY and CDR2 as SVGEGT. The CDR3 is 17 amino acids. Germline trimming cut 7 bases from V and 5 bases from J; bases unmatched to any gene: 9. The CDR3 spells CASTRGLAGGMTGELFF. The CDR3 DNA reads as TGTGCCAGCACCCGAGGACTAGCGGGAGGTATGACCGGGGAGCTGTTTTTT.